Only a few counts were recorded for the clone carrying this T cell receptor (beta chain). Its specificity is unknown. The CDR3 covers 15 residues. CDR1 MNHNS and CDR2 SASEGT come from the germline V gene. The germline V and J ends were trimmed by 5 bases and 0 bases, with 10 bases remaining between them. The data were obtained in a study of shared clonotypes between healthy human individuals. For the study at large: Each donor's CD4 naive and CD4 memory cells filled three plates apiece, CD8 naive two, and CD8 memory one.

Assay used: immunoSEQ multiplex PCR; TCRdb lists only in-frame clones, some missing. The data contain 2 million to 2.5 million clones, around 95% of them singletons. The study, taken as a whole, reports: On the whole, naive subsets had larger estimated richness than memory subsets had.

The sample taken for sequencing was naive CD4+ T cells sorted from blood. Subset reported: CD45RA+ positively selected. This chain links TRBV6-1 with TRBJ2-2; D ambiguous. This receptor was identified in a man aged 18-30 years in good health. Here the CDR3 reads CASSRTRTNTGELFF. The CDR3 DNA sequence: TGTGCCAGCAGTAGGACCAGGACGAACACCGGGGAGCTGTTTTTT.